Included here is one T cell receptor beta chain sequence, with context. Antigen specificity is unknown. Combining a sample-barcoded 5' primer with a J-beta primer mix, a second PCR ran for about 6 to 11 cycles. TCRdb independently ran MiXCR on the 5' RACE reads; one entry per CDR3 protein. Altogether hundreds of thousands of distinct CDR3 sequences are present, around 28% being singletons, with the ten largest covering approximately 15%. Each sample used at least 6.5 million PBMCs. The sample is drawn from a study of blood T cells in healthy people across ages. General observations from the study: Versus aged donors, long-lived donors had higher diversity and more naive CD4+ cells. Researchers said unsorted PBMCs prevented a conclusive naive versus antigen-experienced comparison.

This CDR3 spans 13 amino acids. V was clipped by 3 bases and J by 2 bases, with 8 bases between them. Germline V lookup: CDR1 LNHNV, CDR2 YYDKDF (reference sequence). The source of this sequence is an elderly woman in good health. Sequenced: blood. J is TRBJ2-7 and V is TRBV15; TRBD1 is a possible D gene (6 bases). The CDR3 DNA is TGTGCCACCAGCAGGACAGGAGCCTACGAGCAGTACTTC. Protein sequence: CATSRTGAYEQYF.